Following are 23 T cell receptor beta chains from one sample sequenced in a study of T-cell memory formation after mild COVID-19 (dated by TCRdb to the early 2020s). Receptor amplification or capture employed 5' RACE. The sample was run on an Illumina NovaSeq 6000. TCRdb trimmed the raw reads at Q25, called clones with MiXCR and kept productive beta chains. Every distinct CDR3 protein forms one entry, paired with its most common genes and DNA. The sample table holds fewer than 500,000 distinct CDR3 sequences, of which 20% to 30% were seen once. The leading ten clones occupy around 12% of the sample. The sample taken for sequencing was PBMCs or a T cell subset sorted from them (not recorded which). The receptor source for this set is an adult woman who had mild COVID-19 (a few samples of this study predate the infection). The sample titles of this study are shuffled in the database, so cell type and time point are left out; the donor was told from shared clones.

The chain employs TRBV6-6 and TRBJ2-7, with D tentatively TRBD1 or TRBD2 (6 bases each). Germline values: CDR1 MNHNY, CDR2 SVGAGI (reference sequence). This CDR3 region has 15 residues. The ends were cut back, 6 bases at V and 2 bases at J, with 17 bases in the middle. Here the CDR3 reads CASSSTGRGTYEQYF. The CDR3 region has the DNA TGTGCCAGCAGCTCAACAGGGCGGGGAACCTACGAGCAGTACTTC.

This clonotype was recorded a few times. The chain links TRBV6-5 to TRBJ2-3; D may be TRBD1 or TRBD2 (5 bases each). Germline-derived CDR1 and CDR2 are MNHEY and SVGAGI. The CDR3 spans 17 residues. Trimming pared 1 base from V and 2 bases from J, leaving 16 bases between. CDR3 sequence reads: CASSYLTGPVSTDTQYF. In DNA, the CDR3 is TGTGCCAGCAGTTACTTAACGGGACCGGTATCCACAGATACGCAGTATTTT.

The chain recombines TRBV5-4 with TRBJ2-3; TRBD2 matches at 10 bases. Germline CDR1 and CDR2: SGHNT and YYREEE (reference sequence). Trimming at V came to 0 bases and at J to 1 base, leaving 14 bases not matched to a gene. CDR3 length equals 20 residues. The CDR3 DNA reads TGTGCCAGCAGCTTGGATGTGGGAGCGGGGGGGCCGGGAGGCACAGATACGCAGTATTTT. This encodes CASSLDVGAGGPGGTDTQYF. Full variable domain (outside the CDR3, taken from reference TRBV5-4 and TRBJ2-3): ETGVTQSPTHLIKTRGQQVTLRCSSQSGHNTVSWYQQALGQGPQFIFQYYREEENGRGNFPPRFSGLQFPNYSSELNVNALELDDSALYLCASSLDVGAGGPGGTDTQYFGPGTRLTVL.

This clonotype has just one count. This rearrangement joins TRBV5-6 to TRBJ2-7; 10 positions match TRBD2. CDR1 is SGHDT, CDR2 YYEEEE, per germline. With 2 bases clipped from V and 6 bases from J, the junction kept 8 bases outside the gene matches. The CDR3 is 15 residues long. In nucleotides, the CDR3 is TGTGCCAGCAGCTTTGCAAGCGGGAGGGCCCCCGAGCAGTACTTC. The encoded protein is CASSFASGRAPEQYF.

Only a few counts were recorded for this clonotype. V gene TRBV5-1 combines with J gene TRBJ2-1; 11 nucleotides match TRBD1. With 3 bases clipped from V and 9 bases from J, the junction kept 8 bases outside the gene matches. Germline-derived CDR1 and CDR2 are SGHRS and YFSETQ. This CDR3 is 15 amino acids long. The DNA for the CDR3 is TGCGCCAGCAGCTCCCCCGGGACAGGGGGGAGTGAGCAGTTCTTC. Its protein product is CASSSPGTGGSEQFF. The full variable domain, with the rest looked up from reference TRBV5-1 and TRBJ2-1, is KAGVTQTPRYLIKTRGQQVTLSCSPISGHRSVSWYQQTPGQGLQFLFEYFSETQRNKGNFPGRFSGRQFSNSRSEMNVSTLELGDSALYLCASSSPGTGGSEQFFGPGTRLTVL.

The V and J genes are TRBV12-3 or TRBV12-4 and TRBJ1-5; D perhaps matches TRBD1 (6 bases). There are 16 residues in the CDR3. V lost 3 bases to trimming and J lost 0 bases, with 12 bases between them. CDR3 loop: CASSFQGRSSNQPQHF. CDR3 nucleotide sequence: TGTGCCAGCAGTTTTCAGGGGAGGAGTAGCAATCAGCCCCAGCATTTT.

This clonotype was found a few times. This sequence joins TRBV7-6 and TRBJ1-2; perhaps TRBD1 as D (6 bases). V shed 4 bases and J shed 7 bases, with 19 bases lying between them. Germline CDR1 reads SGHVS; CDR2 reads FNYEAQ. The CDR3 is 15 amino acids. This CDR3 reads CASSSRDKFPAGYTF. In DNA form, the CDR3 reads TGTGCCAGCAGCTCCAGGGACAAATTCCCAGCTGGCTACACCTTC.

Concerning this clonotype: Its ends do not fully match the called genes, so a read error is possible. The rearrangement uses TRBV7-6 and TRBJ1-1, with D possibly matching TRBD1 (6 bases). The CDR3 loop spans 15 amino acids. The germline CDR1 and CDR2 sequences are SGHVS and FNYEAQ. In DNA, the CDR3 is TGTGCCAGCAGGCCATTGGCACAGGGTTGGAAAAGGATTGGCTTT. It translates to CASRPLAQGWKRIGF.

The chain recombines TRBV10-1 with TRBJ1-2; 7 positions match TRBD1. With V trimmed by 6 bases and J by 4 bases, 32 bases remained unmatched. This CDR3 is 22 amino acids long. The germline gives CDR1 WNHNN, CDR2 SYGVQD (reference sequence). CDR3 bases: TGCGCCAGCAGCTCCCCCCTGGCCCTATCGACCCAAAAGGACAGGAGCTGCTATGGCTACACCTTC. It yields the protein CASSSPLALSTQKDRSCYGYTF.

The J gene is TRBJ2-3, the V gene TRBV5-1, with TRBD1 identical over 7 bases. V shed 5 bases, J shed 2 bases, and the junction held 5 bases outside the gene matches. The CDR3 runs to 14 residues. From germline, CDR1 is SGHRS and CDR2 YFSETQ. For the CDR3, the DNA is TGCGCCAGCAGTTCCGGGACAGACACAGATACGCAGTATTTT. This sequence encodes CASSSGTDTDTQYF.

This clonotype has only a few counts. The V call is TRBV20-1, the J call TRBJ2-7; TRBD1 matches 7 bases. The CDR3 has 13 amino acids. The V segment lost 3 bases and the J segment 0 bases; nucleotides outside the gene matches: 2. Germline assignment: CDR1 DFQATT and CDR2 SNEGSKA (reference sequence). CDR3: CSASGTDSYEQYF. CDR3 bases: TGCAGTGCTAGTGGGACAGACTCCTACGAGCAGTACTTC.

This clonotype has just a few counts. The gene calls are TRBV27 and TRBJ2-7; D might be TRBD1 or TRBD2, each matching 6 bases. Trimming removed 2 bases at V and 3 bases at J, with 11 bases between. CDR1 is MNHEY and CDR2 is SMNVEV in the germline V gene (reference sequence). This CDR3 has 14 amino acids. Here the CDR3 reads CASSLMGGHYEQYF. The CDR3 coding sequence is TGTGCCAGCAGTTTAATGGGGGGCCACTACGAGCAGTACTTC.

In this sample, this clonotype turned up many times. V and J are TRBV5-5 and TRBJ2-4; D remains unclear. Germline assignment: CDR1 SGHKS and CDR2 YYEKEE (reference sequence). The CDR3 runs to 14 residues. Trimming shortened V by 2 bases and J by 10 bases, and 16 bases separated the two germline ends. The CDR3 coding sequence is TGTGCCAGCAGCTTAATCCGGGCCCAAGGGATTCAGTACTTC. Protein product: CASSLIRAQGIQYF.

This clonotype was detected ten times or more. The junction differs from germline at one of its ends, possibly a read error. The CDR3 DNA sequence: TGCAGTGCTAGGACCTCCGGGACAGGGTATACTTCACCCCTCCACTTT. Amino acid sequence: CSARTSGTGYTSPLHF. The rearrangement joins TRBV20-1 to TRBJ1-6, with 9 bases that match TRBD1. The CDR3 runs to 16 residues. CDR1 and CDR2 from the germline V gene are DFQATT and SNEGSKA (reference sequence).

This clonotype was seen a few times. This chain joins TRBV7-8 and TRBJ2-1, with 9 bases aligning to TRBD1. The length of the CDR3 is 16 residues. From germline, CDR1 is SGHVS and CDR2 FQNEAQ. With V trimmed by 7 bases and J by 3 bases, 10 bases remained unmatched. The CDR3 DNA reads as TGTGCCAGCATCAAACAGGGACAGGGAAGCTACAATGAGCAGTTCTTC. It translates to CASIKQGQGSYNEQFF.

This chain links TRBV6-5 with TRBJ2-2, with D unresolved. CDR3 length equals 14 residues. Germline CDR1 MNHEY, CDR2 SVGAGI. Deletions cut 3 bases from V and 3 bases from J, with 8 bases between. CDR3 loop: CASSYLSYTGELFF. In DNA form, the CDR3 reads TGTGCCAGCAGTTATTTGTCCTACACCGGGGAGCTGTTTTTT.

This clonotype has more than one count but fewer than ten. The V gene is TRBV5-5, the J gene TRBJ1-1; the match to TRBD1 covers 7 bases. The CDR3 is 12 amino acids. The V segment lost 3 bases and the J segment 8 bases; nucleotides outside the gene matches: 4. CDR1 is SGHKS and CDR2 is YYEKEE in the germline V gene (reference sequence). The CDR3 DNA reads TGTGCCAGCAGCTGGGACAGAAACGAAGCTTTCTTT. This translates into CASSWDRNEAFF.

The genes are TRBV27 and TRBJ2-7; TRBD2 agrees at 9 bases. Germline CDR1 reads MNHEY; CDR2 reads SMNVEV (reference sequence). The CDR3 is 15 amino acids. The V segment lost 3 bases and the J segment 4 bases; nucleotides outside the gene matches: 7. CDR3 loop: CASSFRLADSYEQYF. As DNA, the CDR3 is TGTGCCAGCAGTTTTCGACTAGCGGACTCGTACGAGCAGTACTTC.

This clonotype appeared a single time. The rearrangement uses TRBV4-2 and TRBJ2-7; 9 positions match TRBD2. The V gene's germline CDR1 is LGHNA and CDR2 YNFKEQ. The CDR3 is made up of 14 amino acids. The V gene end was trimmed by 8 bases and the J gene end by 3 bases; junction bases not matched to a gene: 8. The CDR3 DNA reads TGTGCCAGCGGCTATAGCGGGAGAGTCTACGAGCAGTACTTC. Encoded protein: CASGYSGRVYEQYF.

This chain connects TRBV15 to TRBJ2-1; 14 bases agree with TRBD2. V lost 1 base, J lost 7 bases, and 0 bases stayed unmatched. This CDR3 has 15 residues. The germline CDR1 and CDR2 sequences are LNHNV and YYDKDF (reference sequence). The CDR3 region has the DNA TGTGCCACCAGCAGAGGGACTAGCGGGGGGAATGAGCAGTTCTTC. It encodes CATSRGTSGGNEQFF.

The chain is built from TRBV5-1 and TRBJ1-3; D gene unclear. This CDR3 spans 14 amino acids. Germline CDR1 and CDR2: SGHRS and YFSETQ. V lost 5 bases to trimming and J lost 9 bases, with 18 bases between them. CDR3 region: CASRSAGFDGTIYF. CDR3 nucleotides: TGCGCCAGCAGGTCAGCGGGGTTCGATGGCACCATATATTTT.

In this sample, this clonotype turned up a few times. The V call is TRBV19, the J call TRBJ2-1; D could derive from TRBD1 or TRBD2 (6 bases each). V was trimmed by 6 bases and J by 9 bases, leaving 15 bases between them. The CDR3 contains 13 residues. Per germline, CDR1 LNHDA and CDR2 SQIVND (reference sequence). The CDR3 region is CASRQGSGIEQFF. DNA for the CDR3: TGTGCCAGTAGACAGGGTAGCGGAATTGAGCAGTTCTTC.

The chain has TRBV10-3 and TRBJ1-1; TRBD1 is a possible D gene (5 bases). Germline CDR1 ENHRY, CDR2 SYGVKD. The CDR3 loop spans 14 amino acids. Trimming pared 1 base from V and 1 base from J, leaving 7 bases between. The CDR3 DNA reads TGTGCCATCAGTGAGTATGGGGGGAACACTGAAGCTTTCTTT. This translates into CAISEYGGNTEAFF.